This TCR beta chain was sequenced for a study of T cells in Graves' hyperthyroidism and ophthalmopathy. In its sample, this clonotype was seen many times. The source material, RNA transcripts, was used to amplify TCR beta CDR3 regions. First-round RT-PCR targeting the TCR CDR3 was performed with the HTBI primer set. TCRdb itself ran the multiplex PCR reads through MiXCR, one entry per CDR3 protein. Of more than 650,000 distinct CDR3 sequences listed, roughly 15% are singletons. The clonotype was recovered from a woman younger than 35 with Graves' hyperthyroidism. Sequencing was performed on blood.

CDR3 in amino acids: CASSLESYSYNEQFF. The CDR3 nucleotides are TGTGCCAGCAGCTTGGAGAGCTACTCCTACAATGAGCAGTTCTTC. V usage is TRBV5-6 and J usage is TRBJ2-1; D is uncertain. CDR3 length: 15 amino acids. Germline V CDR1 and CDR2: SGHDT, YYEEEE. V gave up 0 bases and J gave up 0 bases, with 7 bases separating them.